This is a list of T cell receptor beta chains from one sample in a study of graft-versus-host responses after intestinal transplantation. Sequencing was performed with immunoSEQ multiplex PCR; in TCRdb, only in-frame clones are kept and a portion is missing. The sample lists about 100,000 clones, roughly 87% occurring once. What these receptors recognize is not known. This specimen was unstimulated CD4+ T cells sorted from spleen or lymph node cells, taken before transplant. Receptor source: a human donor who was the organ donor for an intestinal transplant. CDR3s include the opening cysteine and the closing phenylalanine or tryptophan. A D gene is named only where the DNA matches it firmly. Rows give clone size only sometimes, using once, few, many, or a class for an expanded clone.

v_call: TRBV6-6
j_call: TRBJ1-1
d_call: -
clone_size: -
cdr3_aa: CATLRRGNTEAFF
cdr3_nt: TGTGCCACCTTAAGGCGGGGGAACACTGAAGCTTTCTTT

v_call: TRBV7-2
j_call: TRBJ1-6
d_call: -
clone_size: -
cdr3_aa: CASSLMGVSYNSPLHF
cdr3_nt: TGTGCCAGCAGCTTAATGGGAGTCTCCTATAATTCACCCCTCCACTTT

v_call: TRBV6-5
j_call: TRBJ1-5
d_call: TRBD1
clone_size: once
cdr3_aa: CASSRQGGQPQHF
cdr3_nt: TGTGCCAGCAGCCGACAGGGCGGTCAGCCCCAGCATTTT

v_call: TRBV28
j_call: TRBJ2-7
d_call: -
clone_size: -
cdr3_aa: CASSRATGLREQYF
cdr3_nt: TGTGCCAGCAGTCGTGCTACAGGGTTACGCGAGCAGTACTTC

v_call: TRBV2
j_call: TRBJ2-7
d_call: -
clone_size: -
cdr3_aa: CASSLQNEQYF
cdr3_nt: TGTGCCAGCAGTCTTCAGAACGAGCAGTACTTC

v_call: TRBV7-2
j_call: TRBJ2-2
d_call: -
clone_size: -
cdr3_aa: CASNSPQQYTGELFF
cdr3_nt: TGTGCCAGCAACTCCCCTCAACAGTACACCGGGGAGCTGTTTTTT

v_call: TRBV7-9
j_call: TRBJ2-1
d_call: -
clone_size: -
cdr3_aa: CASSLEGFEQFF
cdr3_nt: TGTGCCAGCAGCCTCGAGGGTTTCGAGCAGTTCTTC

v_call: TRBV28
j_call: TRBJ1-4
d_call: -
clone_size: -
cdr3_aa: CASSPLAGGEEKLFF
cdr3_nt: TGTGCCAGCAGTCCGCTAGCGGGGGGCGAAGAAAAACTGTTTTTT

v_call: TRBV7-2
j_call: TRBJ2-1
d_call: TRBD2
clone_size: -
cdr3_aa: CASSSSKTSGVGNEQFF
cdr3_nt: TGTGCCAGCAGCTCTTCAAAAACTAGCGGGGTGGGGAATGAGCAGTTCTTC

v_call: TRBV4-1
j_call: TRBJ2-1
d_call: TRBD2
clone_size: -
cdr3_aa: CASSRTSGGVYNEQFF
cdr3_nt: TGCGCCAGCAGCCGGACTAGCGGGGGGGTCTACAATGAGCAGTTCTTC

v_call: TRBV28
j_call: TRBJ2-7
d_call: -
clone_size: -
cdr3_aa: CASNTENYEQYF
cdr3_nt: TGTGCCAGCAATACGGAAAACTACGAGCAGTACTTC

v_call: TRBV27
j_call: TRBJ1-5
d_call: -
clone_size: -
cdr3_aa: CASSRYGTGNQPQHF
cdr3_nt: TGTGCCAGCAGTAGATACGGGACGGGCAATCAGCCCCAGCATTTT

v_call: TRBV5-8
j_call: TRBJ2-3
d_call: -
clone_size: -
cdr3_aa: CASSLGFSTDTQYF
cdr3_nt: TGTGCCAGCAGTCTAGGGTTCAGCACAGATACGCAGTATTTT

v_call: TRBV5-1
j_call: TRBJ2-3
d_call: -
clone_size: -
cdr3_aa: CASSSLGLSDTQYF
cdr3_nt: TGCGCCAGCAGCTCCCTCGGACTATCGGATACGCAGTATTTT

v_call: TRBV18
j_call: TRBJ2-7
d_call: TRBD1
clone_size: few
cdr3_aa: CASSPDRARREQYF
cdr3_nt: TGTGCCAGCTCACCGGACAGGGCCCGTAGGGAGCAGTACTTC

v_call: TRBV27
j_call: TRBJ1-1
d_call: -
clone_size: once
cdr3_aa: CASSSDSYKVAEAFF
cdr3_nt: TGTGCCAGCAGTTCGGACAGCTATAAGGTAGCTGAAGCTTTCTTT

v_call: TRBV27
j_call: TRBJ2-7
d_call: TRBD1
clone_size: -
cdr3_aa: CASSDTPGQGPSSYEQYF
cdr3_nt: TGTGCCAGCAGTGACACTCCGGGACAGGGACCTAGCTCCTACGAGCAGTACTTC

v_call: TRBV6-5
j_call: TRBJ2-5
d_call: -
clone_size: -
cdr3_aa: CASSYSGGQGETQYF
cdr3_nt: TGTGCCAGCAGTTACTCTGGCGGACAAGGAGAGACCCAGTACTTC

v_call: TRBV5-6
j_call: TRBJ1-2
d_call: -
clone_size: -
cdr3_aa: CASSLDYGGYGYTF
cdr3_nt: TGTGCCAGCAGTTTGGACTACGGGGGTTATGGCTACACCTTC

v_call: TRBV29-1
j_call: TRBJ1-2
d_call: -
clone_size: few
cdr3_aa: CSVDGVQYGGGYTF
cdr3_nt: TGCAGCGTTGATGGCGTCCAATACGGCGGTGGCTACACCTTC

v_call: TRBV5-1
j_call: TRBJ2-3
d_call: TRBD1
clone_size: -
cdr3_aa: CASSLTGQSPTDTQYF
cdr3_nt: TGCGCCAGCAGCTTAACGGGACAGTCTCCCACAGATACGCAGTATTTT

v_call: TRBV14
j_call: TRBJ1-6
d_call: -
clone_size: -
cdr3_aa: CASSQQTAATNSPLHF
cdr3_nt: TGTGCCAGCAGCCAGCAAACGGCGGCTACTAATTCACCCCTCCACTTT

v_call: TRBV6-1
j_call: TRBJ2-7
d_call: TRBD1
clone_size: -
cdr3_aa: CASSEAEPGQRYEQYF
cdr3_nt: TGTGCCAGCAGTGAAGCGGAACCGGGACAGCGCTACGAGCAGTACTTC

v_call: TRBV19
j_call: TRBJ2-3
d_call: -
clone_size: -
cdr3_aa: CASSGADTQYF
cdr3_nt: TGTGCCAGTAGCGGGGCTGATACGCAGTATTTT

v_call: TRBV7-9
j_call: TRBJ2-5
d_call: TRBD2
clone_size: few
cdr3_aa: CASSLGLAGQETQYF
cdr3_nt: TGTGCCAGCAGCTTAGGACTAGCGGGGCAAGAGACCCAGTACTTC

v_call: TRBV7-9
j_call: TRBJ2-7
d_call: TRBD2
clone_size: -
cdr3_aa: CASSLFAGGLYEQYF
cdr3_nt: TGTGCCAGCAGCTTATTTGCGGGGGGCCTCTACGAGCAGTACTTC

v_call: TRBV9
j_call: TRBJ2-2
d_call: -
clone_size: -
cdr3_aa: CASSVGGRTGELFF
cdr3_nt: TGTGCCAGCAGCGTAGGGGGGCGCACCGGGGAGCTGTTTTTT

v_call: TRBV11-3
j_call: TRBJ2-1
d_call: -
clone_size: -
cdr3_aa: CASSLGPLIPSYNEQFF
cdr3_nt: TGTGCCAGCAGCTTGGGGCCCTTAATCCCTTCCTACAATGAGCAGTTCTTC

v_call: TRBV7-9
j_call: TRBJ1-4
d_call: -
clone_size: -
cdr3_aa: CASRPGQSNEKLFF
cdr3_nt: TGTGCCAGCAGACCCGGACAGTCTAATGAAAAACTGTTTTTT

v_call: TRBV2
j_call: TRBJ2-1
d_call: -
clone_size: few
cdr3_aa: CASSEGYNEQFF
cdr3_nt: TGTGCCAGCAGTGAGGGGTACAATGAGCAGTTCTTC

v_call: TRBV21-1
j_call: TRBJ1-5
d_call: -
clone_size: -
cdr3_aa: CASTDRDQPQHF
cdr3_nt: TGTGCCAGCACGGACAGGGATCAGCCCCAGCATTTT

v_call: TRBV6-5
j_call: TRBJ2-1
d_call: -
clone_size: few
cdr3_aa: CASSYSRGRYEQFF
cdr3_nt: TGTGCCAGCAGTTACTCGCGGGGAAGGTATGAGCAGTTCTTC

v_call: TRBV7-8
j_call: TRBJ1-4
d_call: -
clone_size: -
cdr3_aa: CASSLAVWSGLNEKLFF
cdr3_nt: TGTGCCAGCAGCTTAGCGGTGTGGTCGGGGCTTAATGAAAAACTGTTTTTT

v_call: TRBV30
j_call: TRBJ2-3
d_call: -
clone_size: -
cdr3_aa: CAWRGYDTQYF
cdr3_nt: TGTGCCTGGAGGGGATATGATACGCAGTATTTT

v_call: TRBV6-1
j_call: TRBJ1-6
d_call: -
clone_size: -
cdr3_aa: CASSESFGRSYNSPLHF
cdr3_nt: TGTGCCAGCAGTGAAAGTTTTGGGCGGTCTTATAATTCACCCCTCCACTTT

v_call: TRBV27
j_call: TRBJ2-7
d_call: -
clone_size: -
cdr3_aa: CAIIRQGFPTYYEQYF
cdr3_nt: TGTGCCATTATAAGGCAGGGCTTCCCGACCTACTACGAGCAGTACTTC